The rows below give T cell receptor beta chains drawn from one sample of a study of shared clonotypes between healthy human individuals. Method: immunoSEQ multiplex PCR; TCRdb's copy keeps in-frame clones and lacks some. This sample has millions of clones; about 95% occur once, and the top ten carry more than 0.95%. The specimen sequenced was naive CD8+ T cells sorted from blood. These receptors were collected from a man aged 18 to 30 in good health. Both conserved end residues are part of each CDR3. Each record gives: V gene, D gene, J gene, clone size, CDR3 protein, CDR3 DNA. D genes are given only for firm matches. Expanded clones get a size class; other rows say once, few or many, or leave the size out.

TRBV5-4,TRBD2,TRBJ2-3,NA,CASSASGLAGEGTDTQYF,TGTGCCAGCAGCGCCTCGGGACTAGCGGGAGAGGGAACAGATACGCAGTATTTT
TRBV30,TRBD1,TRBJ1-2,NA,CAWTRRGGLLNYGYTF,TGTGCCTGGACACGGCGAGGGGGCCTGCTGAACTATGGCTACACCTTC
TRBV5-4,TRBD2,TRBJ2-2,NA,CAIRGLAGEPLTGELFF,TGTGCCATTAGGGGACTAGCGGGGGAGCCTCTAACCGGGGAGCTGTTTTTT
TRBV27,NA,TRBJ1-5,NA,CASAQRGQPQHF,TGTGCCAGCGCCCAGCGGGGTCAGCCCCAGCATTTT
TRBV4-1,NA,TRBJ2-7,few,CASSPDGYEQYF,TGCGCCAGCAGCCCGGACGGTTACGAGCAGTACTTC
TRBV6-5,TRBD2,TRBJ2-2,NA,CASSYGSGYTGELFF,TGTGCCAGCAGTTACGGTAGCGGGTACACCGGGGAGCTGTTTTTT
TRBV18,NA,TRBJ2-7,once,CASSIGGENYEQYF,TGTGCCAGCTCAATCGGTGGCGAGAATTACGAGCAGTACTTC
TRBV30,NA,TRBJ1-1,NA,CAWSVDGGTEAFF,TGTGCCTGGAGTGTAGATGGAGGCACTGAAGCTTTCTTT
TRBV6-6,NA,TRBJ2-1,NA,CASSSDNFGLDEQFF,TGTGCCAGCAGTTCGGACAATTTTGGGTTAGATGAGCAGTTCTTC
TRBV6-5,NA,TRBJ1-4,NA,CASSLDGETEKLFF,TGTGCCAGCAGCCTGGATGGGGAAACCGAAAAACTGTTTTTT
TRBV18,NA,TRBJ2-1,NA,CASSPLPLEGNEQFF,TGTGCCAGCTCACCATTACCCTTAGAAGGCAATGAGCAGTTCTTC
TRBV29-1,TRBD1,TRBJ2-2,NA,CSTGQVNTGELFF,TGCAGCACTGGACAGGTGAACACCGGGGAGCTGTTTTTT
TRBV6-1,TRBD1,TRBJ1-3,NA,CASSETGSGNTIYF,TGTGCCAGCAGTGAGACAGGGTCTGGAAACACCATATATTTT
TRBV9,NA,TRBJ1-5,NA,CASSVDPSIIQPQHF,TGTGCCAGCAGCGTAGACCCCAGTATTATTCAGCCCCAGCATTTT
TRBV4-3,NA,TRBJ2-5,NA,CASSQVYDSPGETQYF,TGCGCCAGCAGCCAAGTATATGACAGTCCGGGGGAGACCCAGTACTTC
TRBV5-6,NA,TRBJ2-2,NA,CASSLLMGGGPTGELFF,TGTGCCAGCAGCTTGCTGATGGGTGGTGGACCCACCGGGGAGCTGTTTTTT
TRBV19,TRBD1,TRBJ1-2,NA,CASTLQGAIYGYTF,TGTGCCAGTACCTTGCAGGGGGCTATCTATGGCTACACCTTC
TRBV7-9,NA,TRBJ2-2,NA,CASSSSSTGELFF,TGTGCCAGCAGCTCCTCTAGCACCGGGGAGCTGTTTTTT
TRBV11-2,NA,TRBJ1-1,NA,CASSWGPGGSDTEAFF,TGTGCCAGCAGCTGGGGACCGGGCGGGTCGGACACTGAAGCTTTCTTT
TRBV6-5,NA,TRBJ2-7,few,CASSYARDYEQYF,TGTGCCAGCAGTTACGCCAGGGACTACGAGCAGTACTTC
TRBV7-6,TRBD2,TRBJ2-2,NA,CASSPVAGGPNTGELFF,TGTGCCAGCAGCCCCGTAGCGGGAGGGCCGAACACCGGGGAGCTGTTTTTT
TRBV19,TRBD1,TRBJ2-7,NA,CASSVTPGQGNYEQYF,TGTGCCAGTAGTGTCACTCCGGGACAGGGTAACTACGAGCAGTACTTC
TRBV9,TRBD1,TRBJ1-1,once,CASSVQGATEAFF,TGTGCCAGCAGCGTGCAGGGGGCCACTGAAGCTTTCTTT
TRBV4-3,TRBD1,TRBJ1-4,NA,CASSRLDRVNGEKLFF,TGCGCCAGCAGCCGATTGGACAGGGTAAATGGTGAAAAACTGTTTTTT
TRBV11-1,NA,TRBJ1-5,once,CASSWGGRHSNQPQHF,TGTGCCAGCAGCTGGGGCGGCCGCCACAGCAATCAGCCCCAGCATTTT
TRBV10-3,NA,TRBJ1-1,NA,CAISEFLGGGLDTEAFF,TGTGCCATCAGTGAGTTTTTGGGCGGAGGGTTGGACACTGAAGCTTTCTTT
TRBV7-9,TRBD1,TRBJ2-5,NA,CASSLADREQETQYF,TGTGCCAGCAGCTTGGCGGACAGGGAACAAGAGACCCAGTACTTC
TRBV29-1,TRBD2,TRBJ2-1,NA,CSVVPDSGGAFYNEQFF,TGCAGCGTTGTCCCCGATAGCGGGGGGGCCTTCTACAATGAGCAGTTCTTC
TRBV7-9,NA,TRBJ1-4,once,CASSSPTGGGEKLFF,TGTGCCAGCAGCTCTCCAACCGGGGGTGGTGAAAAACTGTTTTTT
TRBV28,TRBD2,TRBJ2-1,NA,CASSFSGGPGNEQFF,TGTGCCAGCAGTTTTAGCGGGGGGCCCGGTAATGAGCAGTTCTTC
TRBV7-9,NA,TRBJ2-1,NA,CASSLAGGGNEQFF,TGTGCCAGCAGCTTAGCGGGGGGCGGCAATGAGCAGTTCTTC
TRBV4-1,NA,TRBJ2-4,NA,CASSPEKGLDFKDIQYF,TGCGCCAGCAGCCCGGAAAAGGGTCTTGACTTTAAGGACATTCAGTACTTC
TRBV7-9,TRBD1,TRBJ2-7,NA,CASSSRTGRAYEQYF,TGTGCCAGCAGCTCGCGGACAGGGCGCGCCTACGAGCAGTACTTC
TRBV25-1,NA,TRBJ2-5,NA,CASSELLLETQYF,TGTGCCAGCAGTGAACTGTTATTGGAGACCCAGTACTTC
TRBV27,TRBD1,TRBJ2-5,NA,CASSSPAGGFETQYF,TGTGCCAGCAGTTCCCCCGCAGGGGGTTTTGAGACCCAGTACTTC
TRBV7-9,NA,TRBJ2-3,once,CASTSGGVWDTQYF,TGTGCCAGCACCTCTGGAGGGGTGTGGGATACGCAGTATTTT
TRBV19,NA,TRBJ1-5,once,CASSTLGTQNQPQHF,TGTGCCAGTAGTACCCTCGGGACGCAGAATCAGCCCCAGCATTTT
TRBV4-3,NA,TRBJ2-5,NA,CASSQDSQETQYF,TGCGCCAGCAGCCAAGACAGCCAAGAGACCCAGTACTTC
TRBV6-5,NA,TRBJ2-7,NA,CASSPTGSEQYF,TGTGCCAGCAGTCCCACGGGTAGCGAGCAGTACTTC
TRBV5-4,NA,TRBJ2-7,NA,CASSAGLFSYEQYF,TGTGCCAGCAGCGCAGGACTATTCTCCTACGAGCAGTACTTC
TRBV11-2,TRBD1,TRBJ1-1,NA,CASSLFQGQGHTEAFF,TGTGCCAGCAGCTTATTCCAAGGACAGGGTCACACTGAAGCTTTCTTT